This passage covers 18 T cell receptor beta chains from one sample sequenced in a study of immune heterogeneity within non-small cell lung tumors. TCRs were amplified from 600 ng gDNA of bulk tumor per sample. Several biopsies per primary tumor, spaced far apart, were taken during surgery. Curative surgical treatment was performed in patients who had newly diagnosed, untreated non-small cell lung cancer. A first 10-cycle multiplex round used 32 V-gene and 13 J-gene primers on TCR beta CDR3. In TCRdb, the multiplex PCR reads were re-called with MiXCR into one record per CDR3 protein. The repertoire holds about 4,300 distinct CDR3 sequences, with about 22% as singletons. Sample: lung tumor tissue. These receptors all stem from a man between 65 and 85 years old with non-small cell lung cancer.

This clonotype is medium-sized. The J gene is TRBJ1-2, the V gene TRBV27, with D perhaps TRBD1 (5 bases). The V end lost 5 bases, the J end lost 0 bases, and 7 bases lay between the germline ends. The CDR3 runs 13 residues. Germline V gives CDR1 MNHEY, CDR2 SMNVEV (reference sequence). Written as DNA, the CDR3 is TGTGCCAGCAGTGACAGAGCTAACTATGGCTACACCTTC. Translating gives CASSDRANYGYTF.

This clonotype is judged large. CDR3 sequence reads: CASSLGHTGNTIYF. The CDR3 DNA follows: TGTGCCAGCAGCTTAGGACATACTGGAAACACCATATATTTT. The chain combines TRBV11-2 with TRBJ1-3; D is undetermined. The CDR3 covers 14 residues. Looked up from germline, CDR1 is SGHAT and CDR2 is FQNNGV. The ends were cut back, 1 base at V and 2 bases at J, with 6 bases in the middle.

This clonotype was found once. This CDR3 is missing its conserved last phenylalanine or tryptophan, likely due to a read error. The V and J genes are TRBV10-3 and TRBJ2-2; D is possibly TRBD1 or TRBD2 (5 bases each). The CDR3 is made up of 17 amino acids. The V and J ends lost 2 bases and 4 bases respectively, with 17 bases between them. Per germline, CDR1 ENHRY and CDR2 SYGVKD. DNA of the CDR3: TGTGCCATCAGTGAGCAGACAGCGGTTCCCCGCACCGGGGAGCTGTTTCTT. It encodes CAISEQTAVPRTGELFL.

The chain employs TRBV6-1 and TRBJ2-6; the match to TRBD2 covers 7 bases. The V gene's germline CDR1 is MNHNS and CDR2 SASEGT. The J segment lost 0 bases and the V segment lost 5 bases, leaving 7 bases of the junction unmatched. There are 17 residues in the CDR3. CDR3: CASSLGGSSSGANVLTF. CDR3 nucleotide sequence: TGTGCCAGCAGTCTGGGGGGGAGTTCCTCTGGGGCCAACGTCCTGACTTTC.

By share, this clonotype counts as medium-sized. The chain joins TRBV20-1 to TRBJ1-2, with TRBD1 matching over 7 bases. V gave up 1 base and J gave up 0 bases; unmatched junction bases: 8. The CDR3 covers 16 residues. Looked up from germline, CDR1 is DFQATT and CDR2 is SNEGSKA (reference sequence). In nucleotides, the CDR3 is TGCAGTGCTAGAGGAGGGGGCATGCTAGCTAACTATGGCTACACCTTC. Its translation is CSARGGGMLANYGYTF.

With respect to this clonotype: This CDR3 fails to terminate in the conserved phenylalanine or tryptophan, so it likely reflects a read error. The chain combines TRBV7-7 with TRBJ2-7; possibly TRBD1 or TRBD2 for D (5 bases each). Germline CDR1 SSHAT, CDR2 FNYEAQ (reference sequence). V lost 2 bases and J 2 bases, leaving 10 bases between the germline ends. The CDR3 is 14 residues long. The CDR3 nucleotides read TGTGCCAGCAGCTTAAAGCCGGGACCCTACGAGCAGTACTTG. It yields the protein CASSLKPGPYEQYL.

The chain carries TRBV9 and TRBJ2-5; 13 bases are a match to TRBD2. Germline V gene sequence: CDR1 SGDLS, CDR2 YYNGEE. The CDR3 is 14 amino acids. V shed 7 bases, J shed 5 bases, and the junction held 5 bases outside the gene matches. CDR3 DNA sequence: TGTGCCAGCGGGGGACTAGCGGGGTGGGAGACCCAGTACTTC. Protein: CASGGLAGWETQYF.

The chain links TRBV7-9 to TRBJ2-3, with 8 bases identical to TRBD2. This CDR3 is 16 amino acids long. Trimming took 3 bases from V and 4 from J; bases not matched to a gene: 9. Per germline, CDR1 SEHNR and CDR2 FQNEAQ (reference sequence). The DNA of the CDR3 is TGTGCCAGCAGCTTTTTGCCTAGCGGGTTCTCAGATACGCAGTATTTT. It encodes CASSFLPSGFSDTQYF.

The V and J genes are TRBV10-3 and TRBJ2-5; D gene uncertain. V gave up 3 bases and J gave up 4 bases, with 6 bases separating them. Germline lookup yields CDR1 ENHRY and CDR2 SYGVKD. The CDR3 spans 12 residues. In DNA form, the CDR3 reads TGTGCCATCAGTGAATACCTAGAGACCCAGTACTTC. It is translated as CAISEYLETQYF.

By frequency in the sample, this clonotype is medium-sized. The CDR3 spells CASSFFTTGTLQLGEKLFF. CDR3 in DNA: TGTGCCAGCAGTTTTTTCACGACAGGGACCCTGCAACTAGGTGAAAAACTGTTTTTT. V usage is TRBV6-1 and J usage is TRBJ1-4, with 7 positions matching TRBD1. CDR1 MNHNS and CDR2 SASEGT come from the germline V gene. CDR3 length: 19 amino acids. V lost 5 bases to trimming and J lost 7 bases; unmatched junction nucleotides: 22.

V gene TRBV7-8 combines with J gene TRBJ2-1, with 10 bases lining up with TRBD2. With V trimmed by 1 base and J by 8 bases, 17 bases remained unmatched. The CDR3 runs to 19 residues. CDR1 and CDR2 (germline): SGHVS, FQNEAQ. The DNA of the CDR3 is TGTGCCAGCAGCTTAGGATTCCCTAGCGGGGGCTCCACAGGGGATGAGCAGTTCTTC. This translates into CASSLGFPSGGSTGDEQFF.

This clonotype is categorized as medium-sized. V is TRBV6-2 or TRBV6-3 and J is TRBJ2-3, with D possibly matching TRBD1 (5 bases). Between the trimmed V and J ends, which lost 4 bases and 0 bases, there was a span of 8 bases. This CDR3 is 14 amino acids long. Per germline, CDR1 MNHEY and CDR2 SVGEGT. The CDR3 region is CASSSDTSTDTQYF. The CDR3, as DNA: TGTGCCAGCAGTTCGGACACTAGCACAGATACGCAGTATTTT.

This clonotype is classed as medium-sized. This chain joins TRBV19 and TRBJ1-2; 9 nucleotides align to TRBD1. CDR1 and CDR2 from the germline V gene are LNHDA and SQIVND (reference sequence). The CDR3 is 14 residues long. After removal of 5 bases from V and 4 bases from J, the junction contained 5 bases not matched to a gene. The CDR3 spells CASSPDRGLYGYTF. The CDR3 DNA sequence: TGTGCCAGTAGTCCGGACAGGGGCCTCTATGGCTACACCTTC.

By its share, this clonotype is medium-sized. The chain recombines TRBV9 with TRBJ1-2, with 9 positions matching TRBD1. The CDR3 contains 15 residues. V lost 0 bases, J lost 6 bases, and 6 bases stayed unmatched. From germline, CDR1 is SGDLS and CDR2 YYNGEE. The CDR3 bases are TGTGCCAGCAGCGTAGGGAACAGGGGGCGAGATGGCTACACCTTC. This codes for CASSVGNRGRDGYTF.

The sample holds a few counts of this clonotype. The chain uses TRBV7-6 and TRBJ1-1, with D maybe TRBD1 (6 bases). Germline CDR1 SGHVS, CDR2 FNYEAQ. The CDR3 consists of 12 residues. Trimming took off 2 bases at V and 10 bases at J, with 11 bases between the two ends. The CDR3 nucleotides read TGTGCCAGCAGCTTAATACAGGGTGCAGCTTTCTTT. Its protein product is CASSLIQGAAFF.

About this clonotype itself: This could be a read error, since a much larger clone is one nucleotide away. The CDR3 end shows no conserved phenylalanine or tryptophan, and so a read error is likely. Because the CDR3's place on the DNA is in doubt, the DNA is left out and the CDR3 is given as listed by TCRdb. This sequence joins TRBV29-1 and TRBJ1-1; the D call in the table, TRBD1, was not verified against the DNA. A total of 12 residues make up the CDR3, ends included. Germline CDR1 reads SQVTM; CDR2 reads ANQGSEA. The CDR3 loop is CSLTGGGTTSSL.

This clonotype is termed medium-sized. The chain recombines TRBV5-5 with TRBJ1-2; D gene ambiguous. V lost 0 bases to trimming and J lost 4 bases, with 13 bases between them. Germline V CDR1 and CDR2: SGHKS, YYEKEE (reference sequence). The CDR3 extends over 15 amino acids. The CDR3 loop reads CASSLEVQDAYGYTF. In DNA form, the CDR3 reads TGTGCCAGCAGCTTGGAGGTTCAGGATGCCTATGGCTACACCTTC. The variable domain in full, completed from reference TRBV5-5 and TRBJ1-2, reads DAGVTQSPTHLIKTRGQQVTLRCSPISGHKSVSWYQQVLGQGPQFIFQYYEKEERGRGNFPDRFSARQFPNYSSELNVNALLLGDSALYLCASSLEVQDAYGYTFGSGTRLTVV.

By share, this clonotype ranks as medium-sized. The chain joins TRBV19 to TRBJ2-7, with D perhaps matching TRBD1 (6 bases). Trimming took 4 bases from V and 2 from J, leaving 12 bases between them. Germline V gene data show CDR1 as LNHDA and CDR2 as SQIVND (reference sequence). The CDR3 covers 14 residues. The CDR3 spells CASSRGRGPYEQYF. The CDR3 bases are TGTGCCAGTAGTAGGGGCAGGGGTCCCTACGAGCAGTACTTC.